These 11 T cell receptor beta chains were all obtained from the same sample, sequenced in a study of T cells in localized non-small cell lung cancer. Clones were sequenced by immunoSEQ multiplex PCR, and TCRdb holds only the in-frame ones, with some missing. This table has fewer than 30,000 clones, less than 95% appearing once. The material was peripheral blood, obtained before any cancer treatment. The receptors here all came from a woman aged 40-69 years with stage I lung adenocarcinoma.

CDR3 region: CASSWTGAGNEQYF. In DNA form, the CDR3 reads TGTGCCAGCAGCTGGACAGGGGCGGGCAACGAGCAGTACTTC. The gene calls are TRBV5-5 and TRBJ2-7, with 9 positions matching TRBD1. Per germline, CDR1 SGHKS and CDR2 YYEKEE (reference sequence). The CDR3 consists of 14 residues. J was trimmed by 5 bases and V by 3 bases; bases with no gene match: 6.

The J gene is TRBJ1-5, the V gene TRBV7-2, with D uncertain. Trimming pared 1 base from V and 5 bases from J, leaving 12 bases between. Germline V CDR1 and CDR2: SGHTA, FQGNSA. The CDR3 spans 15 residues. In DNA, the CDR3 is TGTGCCAGCAGCTTAGACACCCGGAGGGATCAGCCCCAGCATTTT. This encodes CASSLDTRRDQPQHF.

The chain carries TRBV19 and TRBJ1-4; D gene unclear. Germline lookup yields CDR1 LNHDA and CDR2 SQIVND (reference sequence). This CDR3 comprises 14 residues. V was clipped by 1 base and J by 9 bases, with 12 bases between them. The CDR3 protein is CASSIATDPKKLFF. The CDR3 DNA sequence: TGTGCCAGTAGTATAGCCACCGATCCCAAAAAACTGTTTTTT.

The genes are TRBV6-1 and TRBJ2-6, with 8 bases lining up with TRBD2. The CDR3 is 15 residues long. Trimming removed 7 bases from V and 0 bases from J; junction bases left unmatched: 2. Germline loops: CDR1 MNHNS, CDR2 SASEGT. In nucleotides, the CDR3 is TGTGCCAGCAAGGCGGGGGGCTCTGGGGCCAACGTCCTGACTTTC. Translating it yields CASKAGGSGANVLTF.

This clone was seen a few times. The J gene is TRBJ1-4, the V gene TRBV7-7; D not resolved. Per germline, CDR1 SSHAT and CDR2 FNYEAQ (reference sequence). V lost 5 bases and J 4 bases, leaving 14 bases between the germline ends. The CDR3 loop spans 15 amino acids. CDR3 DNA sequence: TGTGCCAGCAGCAACACAGCGGATGGTAATGAAAAACTGTTTTTT. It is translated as CASSNTADGNEKLFF.

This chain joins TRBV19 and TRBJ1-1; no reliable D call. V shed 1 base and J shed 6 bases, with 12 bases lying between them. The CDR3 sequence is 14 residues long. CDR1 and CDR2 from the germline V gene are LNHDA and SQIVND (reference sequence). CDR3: CASSIGQIRAEAFF. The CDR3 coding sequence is TGTGCCAGTAGTATAGGCCAGATTAGGGCTGAAGCTTTCTTT.

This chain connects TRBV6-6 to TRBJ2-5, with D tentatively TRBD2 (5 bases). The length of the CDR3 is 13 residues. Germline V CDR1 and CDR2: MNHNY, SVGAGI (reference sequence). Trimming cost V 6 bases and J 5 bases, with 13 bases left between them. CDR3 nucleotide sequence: TGTGCCAGCAGCACGCCGAGGGAGGAGACCCAGTACTTC. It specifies CASSTPREETQYF.

This CDR3 is CASFWLGTGVGREQFF. CDR3 in DNA: TGTGCCAGCTTTTGGTTGGGGACAGGGGTCGGACGGGAGCAGTTCTTC. This chain joins TRBV5-4 and TRBJ2-1; 10 nucleotides align to TRBD1. This CDR3 has 16 amino acids. The ends lost 7 bases at V and 10 bases at J; junction bases unmatched: 17. Germline V gives CDR1 SGHNT, CDR2 YYREEE (reference sequence).

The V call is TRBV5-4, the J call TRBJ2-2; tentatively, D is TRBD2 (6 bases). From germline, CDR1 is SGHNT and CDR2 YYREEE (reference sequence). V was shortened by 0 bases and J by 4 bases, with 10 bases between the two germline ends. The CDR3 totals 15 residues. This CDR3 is CASSLAGLSTGELFF. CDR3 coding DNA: TGTGCCAGCAGCTTGGCGGGACTCAGCACCGGGGAGCTGTTTTTT.

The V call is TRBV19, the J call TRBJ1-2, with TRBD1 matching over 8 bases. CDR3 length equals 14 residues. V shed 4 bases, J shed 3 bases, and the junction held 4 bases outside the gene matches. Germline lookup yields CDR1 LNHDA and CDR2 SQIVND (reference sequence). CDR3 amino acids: CASSTGGDYYGYTF. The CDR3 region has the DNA TGTGCCAGTAGTACAGGGGGCGATTACTATGGCTACACCTTC.

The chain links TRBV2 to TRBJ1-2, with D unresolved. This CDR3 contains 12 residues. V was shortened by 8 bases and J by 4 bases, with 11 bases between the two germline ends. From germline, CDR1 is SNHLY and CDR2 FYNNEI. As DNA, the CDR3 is TGTGCCAGCCGGGGAACCGGCTATGGCTACACCTTC. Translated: CASRGTGYGYTF. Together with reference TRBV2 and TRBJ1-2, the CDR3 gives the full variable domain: EPEVTQTPSHQVTQMGQEVILRCVPISNHLYFYWYRQILGQKVEFLVSFYNNEISEKSEIFDDQFSVERPDGSNFTLKIRSTKLEDSAMYFCASRGTGYGYTFGSGTRLTVV.